Listed below are T cell receptor beta chains from one sample, sequenced in a study of blood T cell repertoires in COVID-19. Repertoires were generated with immunoSEQ multiplex PCR, while TCRdb's copy carries only in-frame clones and drops some. The sample has more than 95,000 clones, about 83% seen once. Material for sequencing was peripheral blood. The receptors stem from a human donor in a cohort sampled during active COVID-19. CDR3s include the opening cysteine and the closing phenylalanine or tryptophan. The order of the fields is J gene, D gene, clone size, V gene, CDR3 DNA, CDR3 protein. A D gene is named only where the DNA matches it firmly. Not every row has a clone size; where given, it reads once, few, many or a size class.

>TRBJ2-3|TRBD1|.|TRBV13
TGTGCCAGCAGCTGGGACAGAAGGACAGATACGCAGTATTTT
CASSWDRRTDTQYF
>TRBJ2-7|.|.|TRBV5-1
TGCGCCAGCAGCTTGTGGGGCAGGGGCGAGTACGAGCAGTACTTC
CASSLWGRGEYEQYF
>TRBJ2-1|TRBD1|.|TRBV27
TGTGCCAGCAGTGGACAGGGGGCGAATCGTGGGTATTTTGTGAATGAGCAGTTCTTC
CASSGQGANRGYFVNEQFF
>TRBJ1-3|.|.|TRBV5-6
TGTGCCAGCAGCCGGAGGACCCTCCCGGGCACCATATATTTT
CASSRRTLPGTIYF
>TRBJ2-5|.|.|TRBV4-1
TGCGCCAGCAGCCAAGGACATCAAGAGACCCAGTACTTC
CASSQGHQETQYF
>TRBJ2-7|.|.|TRBV5-1
TGCGCCAGCAGAATACCGGGACAATTAAACGAGCAGTACTTC
CASRIPGQLNEQYF
>TRBJ1-5|TRBD1|.|TRBV7-8
TGTGCCAGCAGCTTTAACAGGGGAGGACAGCCCCAGCATTTT
CASSFNRGGQPQHF
>TRBJ2-7|.|.|TRBV6-5
TGTGCCAGCACGTCCCCCAGCTCCTACGAGCAGTACTTC
CASTSPSSYEQYF
>TRBJ2-7|.|.|TRBV5-6
TGTGCCAGCAGCTCCCCCCCACAAGGAGCGTACGAGCAGTACTTC
CASSSPPQGAYEQYF
>TRBJ1-1|.|.|TRBV5-1
TGCGCCAGCAGCTTTGGGAGTACTTCCCCTGAAGCTTTCTTT
CASSFGSTSPEAFF
>TRBJ2-3|.|once|TRBV9
TGTGCCAGCAGCGTAGTCCCGGGAGTCAATACGCAGTATTTT
CASSVVPGVNTQYF
>TRBJ1-1|TRBD1|.|TRBV28
TGTGCCAGCAGTTTAGACAGGGCTATGAACACTGAAGCTTTCTTT
CASSLDRAMNTEAFF
>TRBJ1-5|.|once|TRBV3-1/TRBV3-2
TGTGCCAGCAGCCAAGATCACGGTTATAGCAATCAGCCCCAGCATTTT
CASSQDHGYSNQPQHF
>TRBJ2-7|TRBD1|once|TRBV2
TGTGCCAGCAGTGCGGGACAGGCACCCTACGAGCAGTACTTC
CASSAGQAPYEQYF
>TRBJ2-7|.|.|TRBV5-1
TGCGCCAGCAGCCCGTCGGACTCATACCTCTACGAGCAGTACTTC
CASSPSDSYLYEQYF
>TRBJ1-1|.|.|TRBV5-4
TGTGCCAGCAGCCGTGACGGGATGAACACTGAAGCTTTCTTT
CASSRDGMNTEAFF
>TRBJ2-5|TRBD2|.|TRBV4-1
TGCGCCAGCAGCCAAGCAGGACTAGCGGATCACTTAGGGAGAGAGACCCAGTACTTC
CASSQAGLADHLGRETQYF
>TRBJ2-1|TRBD2|.|TRBV18
TGTGCCAGCTCACCCCTCGAGCTAGCGGGCTACAATGAGCAGTTCTTC
CASSPLELAGYNEQFF
>TRBJ2-2|.|.|TRBV4-1
TGCGCCAGCAGCCAAGGCTCCCGGACAGCACACTTGAACACCGGGGAGCTGTTTTTT
CASSQGSRTAHLNTGELFF
>TRBJ1-5|.|.|TRBV5-8
TGTGCCAGCAGGCGGGACCTCAATCAGCCCCAGCATTTT
CASRRDLNQPQHF
>TRBJ2-7|.|.|TRBV5-6
TGTGCCAGCAGCTTGGCCGCAGGGAACGAGCAGTACTTC
CASSLAAGNEQYF
>TRBJ1-1|TRBD1|.|TRBV6-5
TGTGCCAGCAGTCGGACAGGGGACACTGAAGCTTTCTTT
CASSRTGDTEAFF
>TRBJ2-1|TRBD2|.|TRBV5-6
TGTGCCAGCAGCTTGGAGGCCCTAGCGGGAGTCCCTAATGAGCAGTTCTTC
CASSLEALAGVPNEQFF
>TRBJ2-5|TRBD1|.|TRBV7-2
TGTGCCAGCAGCTTAGGGGACAGGGGGCGACGGGAGACCCAGTACTTC
CASSLGDRGRRETQYF
>TRBJ1-1|.|.|TRBV15
TGTGCCACCAGCCCCCAGGTGGATTTGAACACTGAAGCTTTCTTT
CATSPQVDLNTEAFF
>TRBJ2-1|TRBD2|.|TRBV7-9
TGTGCCAGCAGCTTTTCTAGGACTAGCGGGACCAATGAGCAGTTCTTC
CASSFSRTSGTNEQFF
>TRBJ1-5|.|.|TRBV4-1
TGCGCCAGCAGCCAGCTACTCCAGGGCGCGGGCAATCAGCCCCAGCATTTT
CASSQLLQGAGNQPQHF
>TRBJ2-1|TRBD2|.|TRBV9
TGTGCCAGCAGCGCCGGGACTATGAGCTCCTACAATGAGCAGTTCTTC
CASSAGTMSSYNEQFF
>TRBJ2-5|.|.|TRBV9
TGTGCCAGCAGCGTAGCCCCGCCCAGGCAAGAGACCCAGTACTTC
CASSVAPPRQETQYF
>TRBJ2-1|.|.|TRBV7-3
TGTGCCAGCAGCTTAGGGATCGGGGGTGAGCAGTTCTTC
CASSLGIGGEQFF
>TRBJ1-1|TRBD1|.|TRBV7-2
TGTGCCAGCAGCCCATTTCGACAGGGGAACACTGAAGCTTTCTTT
CASSPFRQGNTEAFF
>TRBJ2-6|TRBD1|.|TRBV2
TGTGCCAGCAGTGAGCTACGCCCTACAGGGGTTCTTACTGGGGCCAACGTCCTGACTTTC
CASSELRPTGVLTGANVLTF
>TRBJ1-5|TRBD1|.|TRBV4-3
TGCGCCAGCAGCTTAGAGGGACAGGGCAGTCAGCCCCAGCATTTT
CASSLEGQGSQPQHF
>TRBJ2-7|TRBD1|.|TRBV5-1
TGCGCCAGCAGCTCGACAGGGACAGGGGAGTATAAGCAGTACTTC
CASSSTGTGEYKQYF
>TRBJ1-2|.|once|TRBV3-1/TRBV3-2
TGTGCCAGCAGTCGCTTGGGGGTTGGGGGGTACTATGGCTACACCTTC
CASSRLGVGGYYGYTF
>TRBJ2-6|.|.|TRBV3-1/TRBV3-2
TGTGCCAGCAGCCAAGAAGGCGGGCCCGGGGCCAACGTCCTGACTTTC
CASSQEGGPGANVLTF
>TRBJ1-2|.|.|TRBV19
TGTGCCAGTAGTATGAGAAGTGGCTACACCTTC
CASSMRSGYTF
>TRBJ2-7|TRBD1|.|TRBV6-5
TGTGCCAGCAGTAGCCCGGGACAGATGCAGTACTTC
CASSSPGQMQYF
>TRBJ2-1|TRBD2|.|TRBV4-1
TGCGCCAGCAGGACTAGCGGGAGGGCCAGAGAGCAGTTCTTC
CASRTSGRAREQFF
>TRBJ1-1|.|.|TRBV28
TGTGCCAGCAGTTTAATGACACCCTCCTCCACTGAAGCTTTCTTT
CASSLMTPSSTEAFF
>TRBJ2-7|TRBD1|.|TRBV5-5
TGTGCCAGCAGCTCGACAGGGAGCTCCTACGAGCAGTACTTC
CASSSTGSSYEQYF
>TRBJ2-7|.|few|TRBV11-2
TGTGCCAGCAGTCTTGGTGGCCGTTACGAGCAGTACTTC
CASSLGGRYEQYF
>TRBJ2-2|.|.|TRBV24-1
TGTGCCACCAGTGCCGGACAGCTCAATACCGGGGAGCTGTTTTTT
CATSAGQLNTGELFF
>TRBJ1-2|TRBD1|.|TRBV6-6
TGTGCCAGCAGTCCACGAGGACAGGCTCAAGCTAACTATGGCTACACCTTC
CASSPRGQAQANYGYTF
>TRBJ2-7|TRBD2|few|TRBV2
TGTGCCAACCAAAAAGCGGGAGAACGTAGGGAGCAGTACTTC
CANQKAGERREQYF
>TRBJ2-1|.|.|TRBV4-2
TGTGCCAGCAGCCACCTACCGGGAATACTCCACAATGAGCAGTTCTTC
CASSHLPGILHNEQFF
>TRBJ2-4|TRBD2|.|TRBV27
TGTGCCAGCAGTCCGATAACTACTAGCGGCGTAGCCAAAAACATTCAGTACTTC
CASSPITTSGVAKNIQYF
>TRBJ1-2|.|.|TRBV4-1
TGCGCCAGCAGCCCGACCCCAGGGTTCATGGGCTACACCTTC
CASSPTPGFMGYTF
>TRBJ1-2|TRBD1|.|TRBV5-1
TGCGCCAGCAGCTTGGAGACAGGGCTCTATGGCTACACCTTC
CASSLETGLYGYTF
>TRBJ1-1|.|few|TRBV2
TGTGCCAGCAGCGAGGCTGCCCAGAGAAACACTGAAGCTTTCTTT
CASSEAAQRNTEAFF
>TRBJ2-1|.|.|TRBV11-2
TGTGCCAGCAGCTTAGGCGGCAGGACACACAATGAGCAGTTCTTC
CASSLGGRTHNEQFF